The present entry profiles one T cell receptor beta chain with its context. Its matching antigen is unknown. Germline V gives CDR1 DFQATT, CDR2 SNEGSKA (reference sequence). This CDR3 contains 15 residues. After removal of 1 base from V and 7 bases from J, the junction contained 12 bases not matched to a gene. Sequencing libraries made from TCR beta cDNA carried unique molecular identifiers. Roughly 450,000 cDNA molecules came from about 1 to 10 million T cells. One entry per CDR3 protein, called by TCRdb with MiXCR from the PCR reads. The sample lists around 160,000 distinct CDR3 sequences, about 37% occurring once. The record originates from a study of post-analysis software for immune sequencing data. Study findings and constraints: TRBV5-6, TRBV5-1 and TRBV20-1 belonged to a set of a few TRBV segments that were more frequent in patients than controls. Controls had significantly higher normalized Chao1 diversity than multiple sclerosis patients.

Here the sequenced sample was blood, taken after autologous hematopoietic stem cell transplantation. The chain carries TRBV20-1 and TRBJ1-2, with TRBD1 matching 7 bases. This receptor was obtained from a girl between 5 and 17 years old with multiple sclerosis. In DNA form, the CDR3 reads TGCAGTGCTAGAGTTCGGACAGGTCAGCCCTCTGGCTACACCTTC. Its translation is CSARVRTGQPSGYTF.